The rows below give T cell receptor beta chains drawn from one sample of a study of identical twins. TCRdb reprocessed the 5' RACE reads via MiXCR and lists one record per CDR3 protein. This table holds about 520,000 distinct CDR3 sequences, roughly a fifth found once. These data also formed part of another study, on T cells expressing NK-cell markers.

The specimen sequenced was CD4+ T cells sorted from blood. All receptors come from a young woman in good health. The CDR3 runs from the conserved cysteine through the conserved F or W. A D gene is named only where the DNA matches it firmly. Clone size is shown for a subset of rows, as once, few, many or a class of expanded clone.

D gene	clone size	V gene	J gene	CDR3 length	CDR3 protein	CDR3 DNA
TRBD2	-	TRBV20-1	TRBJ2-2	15	CSADSGTAGAGELFF	TGCAGTGCGGATTCCGGGACCGCGGGGGCCGGGGAGCTGTTTTTT
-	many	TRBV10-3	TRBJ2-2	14	CAINAGMNTGELFF	TGTGCCATCAACGCAGGGATGAACACCGGGGAGCTGTTTTTT
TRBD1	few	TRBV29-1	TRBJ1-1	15	CSVELWTGGNTEAFF	TGCAGCGTTGAGCTGTGGACAGGGGGAAACACTGAAGCTTTCTTT
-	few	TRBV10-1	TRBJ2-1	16	CASSNPRAGEGNEQFF	TGCGCCAGCAGTAACCCAAGGGCAGGGGAAGGCAATGAGCAGTTCTTC
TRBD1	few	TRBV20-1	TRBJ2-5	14	CSAETGDYQETQYF	TGCAGTGCTGAGACAGGGGACTACCAAGAGACCCAGTACTTC
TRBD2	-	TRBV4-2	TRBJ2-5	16	CASSPGGTVTQETQYF	TGTGCCAGCAGCCCCGGGGGGACTGTAACGCAAGAGACCCAGTACTTC
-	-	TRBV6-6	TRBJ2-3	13	CASTYSRDWTQYF	TGTGCCAGCACTTACTCCCGGGACTGGACGCAGTATTTT
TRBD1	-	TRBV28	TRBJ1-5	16	CASSLWDRGGNQPQHF	TGTGCCAGCAGTTTGTGGGACAGGGGGGGAAATCAGCCCCAGCATTTT
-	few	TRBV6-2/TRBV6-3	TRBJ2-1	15	CASSYGLSSYNEQFF	TGTGCCAGCAGTTACGGATTGAGCTCCTACAATGAGCAGTTCTTC
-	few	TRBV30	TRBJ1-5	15	CAWRQGTGSGQPQHF	TGTGCCTGGAGACAGGGTACGGGAAGCGGGCAGCCCCAGCATTTT
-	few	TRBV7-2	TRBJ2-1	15	CASSRQVMAYNEQFF	TGTGCCAGCAGCCGACAGGTGATGGCCTACAATGAGCAGTTCTTC
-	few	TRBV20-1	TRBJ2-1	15	CSALIDASSYNEQFF	TGCAGTGCTTTAATTGACGCCAGCTCCTACAATGAGCAGTTCTTC
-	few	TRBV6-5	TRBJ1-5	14	CASSFLSPGQPQHF	TGTGCCAGCAGTTTTCTTTCCCCTGGGCAGCCCCAGCATTTT
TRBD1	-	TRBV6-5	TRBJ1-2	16	CASSSPGGQGHYGYTF	TGTGCCAGCAGTTCCCCGGGGGGACAGGGCCACTATGGCTACACCTTC
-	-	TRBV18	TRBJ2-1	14	CASSPRHGGGEQFF	TGTGCCAGCTCACCCCGCCACGGGGGCGGAGAGCAGTTCTTC